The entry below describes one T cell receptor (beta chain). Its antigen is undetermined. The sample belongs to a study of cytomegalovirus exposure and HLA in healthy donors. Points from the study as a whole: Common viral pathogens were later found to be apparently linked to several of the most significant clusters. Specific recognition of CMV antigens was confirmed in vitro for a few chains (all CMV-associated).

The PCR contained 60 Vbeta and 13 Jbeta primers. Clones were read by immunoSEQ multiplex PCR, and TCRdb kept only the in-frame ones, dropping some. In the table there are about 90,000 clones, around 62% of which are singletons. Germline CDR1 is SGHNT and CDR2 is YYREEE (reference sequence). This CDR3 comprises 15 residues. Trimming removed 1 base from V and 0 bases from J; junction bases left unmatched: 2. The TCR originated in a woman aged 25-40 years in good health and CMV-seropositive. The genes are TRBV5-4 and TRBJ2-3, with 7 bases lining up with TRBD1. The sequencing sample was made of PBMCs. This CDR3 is CASSLLGQSTDTQYF. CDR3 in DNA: TGTGCCAGCAGCTTGTTGGGACAGAGCACAGATACGCAGTATTTT. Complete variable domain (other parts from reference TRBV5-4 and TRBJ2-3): ETGVTQSPTHLIKTRGQQVTLRCSSQSGHNTVSWYQQALGQGPQFIFQYYREEENGRGNFPPRFSGLQFPNYSSELNVNALELDDSALYLCASSLLGQSTDTQYFGPGTRLTVL.